Below, one TCR beta chain is given with its context. What it recognizes is unknown. The sample originates from a study of CXCR3-negative and CXCR3-positive naive CD8 T cells. Study as a whole: Cumulative TRB read yield was some 140 million, averaging about 1.5 +/- 0.3 million per library. Study-level points and caveats: Comparison of naive cells showed more hydrophobic TRB CDR3s in CXCR3-positive than in CXCR3-negative naive cells. For naive cells, CXCR3-negative and CXCR3-positive subsets had similar TRBV-TRBJ usage; for memory cells, usage differed. Once cells were cryopreserved, CXCR3 expression went down partly, and most assays used fresh PBMCs. Naive subsets did not differ in surface CD5, and TRB CDR3 properties served to infer TCR strength.

It was by 5' RACE with UMI labels that the TRB cDNA libraries were prepared. From its re-call of the 5' RACE reads, TCRdb lists each CDR3 protein once, without DNA. Its table lists over 55,000 distinct CDR3 sequences. This CDR3 region has 17 residues. The germline gives CDR1 SGDLS, CDR2 YYNGEE. The source is a human donor in good health. Some clones in this sample may be carry-over from other donors' samples. The J gene is TRBJ2-1, the V gene TRBV9; checking the TCRdb D call of TRBD2 is not possible without DNA. Sequencing was performed on naive CXCR3+ CD8+ T cells from blood. Subset defined: CD45RO-CCR7+CD27+CD95- naive CD8+ T cells expressing CXCR3 (TNR3+). CDR3 in amino acids: CASSVALAGGSYNEQFF. The entire variable domain, with the rest obtained from reference TRBV9 and TRBJ2-1, is as follows: DSGVTQTPKHLITATGQRVTLRCSPRSGDLSVYWYQQSLDQGLQFLIQYYNGEERAKGNILERFSAQQFPDLHSELNLSSLELGDSALYFCASSVALAGGSYNEQFFGPGTRLTVL.